A selection of T cell receptor beta chains follows, all from one sample in a study of blood T cell repertoires in COVID-19. The data were produced by immunoSEQ multiplex PCR, yet TCRdb's version contains in-frame clones alone and is incomplete. In the table there are 250,000 or so clones, over 75% of which are singletons. Sequenced sample: PBMCs or T cells enriched from blood (not recorded which). These receptors were obtained from a woman aged 45-65 years who had recovered from COVID-19. The CDR3 runs from the conserved cysteine through the conserved F or W. Each record gives: V gene, J gene, CDR3 protein.

v_gene: TRBV27; j_gene: TRBJ2-2; CDR3aa: CASTSGGELFF
v_gene: TRBV6-5; j_gene: TRBJ2-5; CDR3aa: CASTDREGSQYF
v_gene: TRBV9; j_gene: TRBJ2-1; CDR3aa: CASSVSAGVVNEQFF
v_gene: TRBV5-1; j_gene: TRBJ1-4; CDR3aa: CASRLKPGQGAEKLFF
v_gene: TRBV5-1; j_gene: TRBJ2-2; CDR3aa: CASTPSAGANTGELFF
v_gene: TRBV4-2; j_gene: TRBJ2-3; CDR3aa: CASSQAPGRDTDTQYF
v_gene: TRBV18; j_gene: TRBJ1-4; CDR3aa: CASSREVEKLFF
v_gene: TRBV28; j_gene: TRBJ2-3; CDR3aa: CASSSTLGGAGDTQYF
v_gene: TRBV29-1; j_gene: TRBJ2-3; CDR3aa: CSVAGTPGTDTQYF
v_gene: TRBV6-1; j_gene: TRBJ2-7; CDR3aa: CASSERTVQYF
v_gene: TRBV5-1; j_gene: TRBJ2-5; CDR3aa: CASSFQGGQETQYF
v_gene: TRBV7-9; j_gene: TRBJ2-7; CDR3aa: CASTLTAGQGNFYEQYF
v_gene: TRBV12-1; j_gene: TRBJ2-7; CDR3aa: CASSPSGPRLAVLYEQYF
v_gene: TRBV7-9; j_gene: TRBJ2-1; CDR3aa: CASSQNNEQFF
v_gene: TRBV29-1; j_gene: TRBJ1-4; CDR3aa: CSVRSGTGLEKLFF
v_gene: TRBV5-1; j_gene: TRBJ2-1; CDR3aa: CASVYYNEQFF
v_gene: TRBV7-3; j_gene: TRBJ2-1; CDR3aa: CASSLTSGRRQFF
v_gene: TRBV28; j_gene: TRBJ2-7; CDR3aa: CASSFLLAGDSGEQYF